This T cell receptor beta chain was found in a study of blood T cell repertoires in COVID-19. Study-wide background: Nucleic acid was either cDNA or gDNA, and it came from T cells, B-cell-depleted T cells, or PBMCs.

TCRdb keeps only in-frame clones here, not all; method: immunoSEQ multiplex PCR. The data show around 260,000 clones, more than 75% seen once. In its sample, this clone was seen a few times. Germline V CDR1 and CDR2: MDHEN, SYDVKM. The CDR3 is 12 amino acids. V was shortened by 1 base and J by 6 bases, with 7 bases between the two germline ends. The sequenced sample was peripheral blood. The rearrangement joins TRBV28 to TRBJ2-7; D might be TRBD1 (5 bases). This sequence originates from a woman in her fifties or sixties with acute or convalescent COVID-19. CDR3 loop: CASSLFRGEQYF. For the CDR3, the DNA is TGTGCCAGCAGTTTATTTAGGGGCGAGCAGTACTTC. The full variable domain, its missing parts supplied by reference TRBV28 and TRBJ2-7, is DVKVTQSSRYLVKRTGEKVFLECVQDMDHENMFWYRQDPGLGLRLIYFSYDVKMKEKGDIPEGYSVSREKKERFSLILESASTNQTSMYLCASSLFRGEQYFGPGTRLTVT.